The 21 T cell receptor beta chains below all came from one sample that was sequenced in a study of shared clonotypes between healthy human individuals. Repertoires were generated with immunoSEQ multiplex PCR, while TCRdb's copy carries only in-frame clones and drops some. The sample carries 950,000 to 1,200,000 clones, approximately 80% recorded once. The sample taken for sequencing was memory CD4+ T cells from PBMCs. As to subset: CD45RA-negative fraction. The receptors stem from a man aged 18-30 years in good health. Some clones in this sample may be carry-over from other donors' samples.

The V and J genes are TRBV6-5 and TRBJ1-4; D not certain. Trimming shortened V by 6 bases and J by 7 bases, and 6 bases separated the two germline ends. The CDR3 contains 11 residues. CDR1 is MNHEY and CDR2 is SVGAGI in the germline V gene. The CDR3 sequence: CASRMSEKLFF. CDR3 DNA sequence: TGTGCCAGCAGGATGTCTGAAAAACTGTTTTTT.

The CDR3 sequence: CASSKRESSYNEQFF. The CDR3 DNA reads TGTGCCAGCAGCAAGCGGGAGAGCTCCTACAATGAGCAGTTCTTC. The chain joins TRBV6-5 to TRBJ2-1; 8 nucleotides align to TRBD2. This CDR3 spans 15 amino acids. Germline-derived CDR1 and CDR2 are MNHEY and SVGAGI. V trimming: 6 bases; J trimming: 0 bases; junction bases outside the gene matches: 4.

V usage is TRBV18 and J usage is TRBJ2-5, with TRBD1 matching 7 bases. The ends lost 3 bases at V and 5 bases at J; junction bases unmatched: 6. The CDR3 runs to 14 residues. The germline CDR1 and CDR2 sequences are KGHSH and LQKENI. CDR3 loop: CASSPDRTTETQYF. CDR3 nucleotides: TGTGCCAGCTCACCGGACAGGACAACGGAGACCCAGTACTTC.

This chain connects TRBV20-1 to TRBJ1-1, with D uncertain. Germline V gene lookup returns CDR1 DFQATT and CDR2 SNEGSKA (reference sequence). The CDR3 covers 11 residues. V dropped 8 bases and J dropped 1 base, with 8 bases sitting between them. Written as DNA, the CDR3 is TGCAGTCCGCAGAGGAACACTGAAGCTTTCTTT. This gives the protein CSPQRNTEAFF.

This clone came up many times. This sequence joins TRBV10-3 and TRBJ1-3, with D possibly being TRBD1 (5 bases). The CDR3 has 14 residues. The germline V and J ends were trimmed by 10 bases and 0 bases, with 13 bases remaining between them. Germline CDR1 reads ENHRY; CDR2 reads SYGVKD. The CDR3 coding sequence is TGTGCCACCCGTGACAGTTACTCTGGAAACACCATATATTTT. Residues: CATRDSYSGNTIYF.

The V gene is TRBV19, the J gene TRBJ2-5; 13 bases agree with TRBD2. The CDR3 has 16 residues. In germline, CDR1 is LNHDA, CDR2 SQIVND (reference sequence). V lost 5 bases to trimming and J lost 5 bases; unmatched junction nucleotides: 8. The chain's CDR3 is CASSEIGLAGVETQYF. Here the CDR3 DNA reads TGTGCCAGTAGTGAAATCGGACTAGCGGGAGTGGAGACCCAGTACTTC.

As concerns this clone: This CDR3 is also generated by other DNA sequences in the sample. This chain joins TRBV19 and TRBJ2-7; D unresolved. V was clipped by 4 bases and J by 0 bases, with 10 bases between them. CDR1 is LNHDA, CDR2 SQIVND, per germline (reference sequence). CDR3 length: 14 residues. CDR3 residues: CASSTGLSSYEQYF. The CDR3 coding sequence is TGTGCCAGTAGTACGGGTTTAAGCTCCTACGAGCAGTACTTC.

This chain joins TRBV5-1 and TRBJ2-5, with D perhaps TRBD1 or TRBD2 (5 bases each). The CDR3 is made up of 13 amino acids. Germline CDR1 SGHRS, CDR2 YFSETQ. V was shortened by 7 bases and J by 5 bases, with 15 bases between the two germline ends. This chain's CDR3 is CASGERGSETQYF. CDR3 nucleotide sequence: TGCGCCAGCGGGGAGAGGGGTTCGGAGACCCAGTACTTC.

The chain uses TRBV18 and TRBJ1-5; weak D call: TRBD1 (6 bases). Trimming pared 4 bases from V and 1 base from J, leaving 11 bases between. The CDR3 totals 15 residues. Germline values: CDR1 KGHSH, CDR2 LQKENI. CDR3 protein: CASSLTDSSNQPQHF. DNA of the CDR3: TGTGCCAGCTCACTGACGGACAGCAGCAATCAGCCCCAGCATTTT.

The chain employs TRBV29-1 and TRBJ2-5; perhaps TRBD2 as D (6 bases). This CDR3 contains 14 residues. Germline V gene sequence: CDR1 SQVTM, CDR2 ANQGSEA. V lost 7 bases and J lost 5, with 20 bases in between. The CDR3 nucleotides are TGCAGCGCTCGACTACCACGCGGGGAGGAGACCCAGTACTTC. Its translation: CSARLPRGEETQYF.

The chain uses TRBV6-4 and TRBJ2-1, with 10 bases matching TRBD2. Germline lookup yields CDR1 MRHNA and CDR2 SNTAGT. This CDR3 is built from 15 residues. V was pared by 6 bases and J by 8 bases, with 10 bases of the junction left unmatched. The CDR3 DNA reads as TGTGCCAGCAGAGAAGGGACTAGCGAGTATTATGAGCAGTTCTTC. Its translation: CASREGTSEYYEQFF.

This sequence joins TRBV5-8 and TRBJ2-6; D not certain. Trimming cost V 0 bases and J 0 bases, with 4 bases left between them. Germline values: CDR1 SGHTS, CDR2 YDEGEE. The CDR3 has 15 amino acids. For the CDR3, the DNA is TGTGCCAGCAGCTTGGCCACCTCTGGGGCCAACGTCCTGACTTTC. It translates to CASSLATSGANVLTF. Full variable domain (remainder filled in from reference TRBV5-8 and TRBJ2-6): EAGVTQSPTHLIKTRGQQATLRCSPISGHTSVYWYQQALGLGLQFLLWYDEGEERNRGNFPPRFSGRQFPNYSSELNVNALELEDSALYLCASSLATSGANVLTFGAGSRLTVL.

To note about this clone: Within the sample, other DNA sequences also encode this same CDR3. The chain joins TRBV19 to TRBJ1-2; no clear D gene. The CDR3 sequence is 12 residues long. V gave up 3 bases and J gave up 4 bases, with 6 bases separating them. Looked up from germline, CDR1 is LNHDA and CDR2 is SQIVND (reference sequence). In DNA form, the CDR3 reads TGTGCCAGTAGTATCGAAGGCTATGGCTACACCTTC. The encoded protein is CASSIEGYGYTF.

The chain is built from TRBV5-4 and TRBJ1-1; possibly TRBD1 for D (6 bases). CDR1 is SGHNT, CDR2 YYREEE, per germline (reference sequence). This CDR3 comprises 13 residues. Trimming cost V 2 bases and J 6 bases, with 11 bases left between them. The CDR3 loop is CASSFPGDPEAFF. CDR3 in DNA: TGTGCCAGCAGCTTTCCAGGGGACCCTGAAGCTTTCTTT.

The rearrangement links TRBV29-1 to TRBJ1-4; no clear D gene. The germline V and J ends were trimmed by 7 bases and 4 bases, with 10 bases remaining between them. The CDR3 has 12 amino acids. CDR1 SQVTM and CDR2 ANQGSEA come from the germline V gene. CDR3 region: CSASGDNEKLFF. CDR3 nucleotides: TGCAGCGCGTCCGGGGATAATGAAAAACTGTTTTTT.

This clone has a count of ten or more. J is TRBJ2-7 and V is TRBV5-1, with D tentatively TRBD2 (6 bases). The V and J ends lost 0 bases and 0 bases respectively, with 19 bases between them. Germline CDR1 is SGHRS and CDR2 is YFSETQ. The CDR3 runs 18 residues. Written as DNA, the CDR3 is TGCGCCAGCAGCTTGGGATTGCTTTGGGACTCTCCCTCCTACGAGCAGTACTTC. This sequence encodes CASSLGLLWDSPSYEQYF. The full variable domain, its missing parts supplied by reference TRBV5-1 and TRBJ2-7, is KAGVTQTPRYLIKTRGQQVTLSCSPISGHRSVSWYQQTPGQGLQFLFEYFSETQRNKGNFPGRFSGRQFSNSRSEMNVSTLELGDSALYLCASSLGLLWDSPSYEQYFGPGTRLTVT.

This chain joins TRBV10-3 and TRBJ1-5; D is possibly TRBD1 (6 bases). The CDR3 runs to 15 residues. The germline CDR1 and CDR2 sequences are ENHRY and SYGVKD. Trimming shortened V by 5 bases and J by 1 base, and 12 bases separated the two germline ends. The CDR3 nucleotides read TGTGCCATCAGTCCCGCAGGGGCAAGCAATCAGCCCCAGCATTTT. Translation gives CAISPAGASNQPQHF.

V usage is TRBV18 and J usage is TRBJ2-5; tentative D call: TRBD2 (6 bases). Germline-derived CDR1 and CDR2 are KGHSH and LQKENI. The CDR3 length is 15 residues. V gave up 0 bases and J gave up 4 bases, with 12 bases separating them. This CDR3 is CASSPPEEGRETQYF. DNA for the CDR3: TGTGCCAGCTCACCACCCGAGGAGGGGCGAGAGACCCAGTACTTC.

The genes are TRBV18 and TRBJ2-7, with a weak D call TRBD1 (7 bases). This CDR3 spans 16 amino acids. Per the germline V gene, CDR1 is KGHSH and CDR2 is LQKENI. The ends were cut back, 0 bases at V and 6 bases at J, with 18 bases in the middle. The CDR3 spells CASSPPRQGLPGEQYF. In DNA form, the CDR3 reads TGTGCCAGCTCACCACCTAGACAGGGACTTCCGGGCGAGCAGTACTTC.

The chain links TRBV6-4 to TRBJ2-1; 8 bases line up with TRBD1. CDR3 length: 16 residues. Germline V gene data show CDR1 as MRHNA and CDR2 as SNTAGT. J lost 6 bases, V lost 6 bases, and 13 bases had no gene match. CDR3 sequence reads: CASRGQDEVNFNEQFF. DNA for the CDR3: TGTGCCAGCAGGGGACAGGACGAGGTGAACTTCAATGAGCAGTTCTTC.

The rearrangement joins TRBV28 to TRBJ2-1; 9 bases are a match to TRBD2. Germline-derived CDR1 and CDR2 are MDHEN and SYDVKM. V lost 6 bases and J lost 1; bases outside the gene matches: 1. This CDR3 has 14 amino acids. For the CDR3, the DNA is TGTGCCAGCAGGACTAGCGGATCCTACAATGAGCAGTTCTTC. It specifies CASRTSGSYNEQFF. Supplemented by reference TRBV28 and TRBJ2-1, the full variable domain reads DVKVTQSSRYLVKRTGEKVFLECVQDMDHENMFWYRQDPGLGLRLIYFSYDVKMKEKGDIPEGYSVSREKKERFSLILESASTNQTSMYLCASRTSGSYNEQFFGPGTRLTVL.